The T cell receptor beta chain described here comes from a study of CD4 T cells in relation to SARS-CoV-2 and coronaviruses. Study background: Median patient age was roughly 36 years, spanning 21 to 72 years. General observations from the study: Samples before the pandemic and after infection were not matched within any donor. Crossreactive clones expanded significantly less to SARS-CoV-2 than monoreactive clones.

Unmatched junction bases numbered 4, after V lost 2 bases and J lost 1 base. CDR1 is KGHSH, CDR2 LQKENI, per germline. This CDR3 is built from 16 residues. Naive or memory CD4+ cells were cultured 1:1 with T cell-depleted PBMCs plus CEF. The protocol was immunoSEQ multiplex PCR, while the TCRdb copy is restricted to in-frame clones and leaves out a portion. This table has 43,000 or so clones, roughly 80% appearing once. Turning to this clone: Its matching antigen is unknown.

The sequence was obtained from an adult with COVID-19. Sequences were obtained from naive CD4+ T cells from PBMCs, cultured in vitro. Described subset: naive CD4+ T cells isolated by negative enrichment. This sequence joins TRBV18 and TRBJ2-2; 7 positions agree with TRBD1. Written as DNA, the CDR3 is TGTGCCAGCTCACCATTAGGGACAGAGAACACCGGGGAGCTGTTTTTT. It encodes CASSPLGTENTGELFF.